This is a list of T cell receptor beta chains from one sample in a study of cytomegalovirus exposure and HLA in healthy donors. The assay was immunoSEQ multiplex PCR, and TCRdb's table has in-frame clones only and misses some. The sample contains approximately 210,000 clones, approximately 79% of which appear only once. Sequenced sample: PBMCs. Receptors originate from a male donor in good health and CMV-seronegative. Both conserved end residues are part of each CDR3. Each record gives: V gene, clone size, J gene, D gene, CDR3 protein, CDR3 DNA. The D gene is left open where the match is weak. Clone size is not always given. Where it is, it says once, few, many or a class for expanded clones.

v_call: TRBV6-5; clone_size: .; j_call: TRBJ1-4; d_call: TRBD1; cdr3_aa: CASRLGQDNEKLFF; cdr3_nt: TGTGCCAGCAGGTTGGGACAGGATAATGAAAAACTGTTTTTT
v_call: TRBV10-3; clone_size: .; j_call: TRBJ1-1; d_call: .; cdr3_aa: CAIGLTEAFF; cdr3_nt: TGTGCCATCGGACTAACTGAAGCTTTCTTT
v_call: TRBV19; clone_size: .; j_call: TRBJ2-1; d_call: .; cdr3_aa: CASSIRGQDEQFF; cdr3_nt: TGTGCCAGTAGTATAAGAGGGCAGGATGAGCAGTTCTTC
v_call: TRBV28; clone_size: .; j_call: TRBJ1-1; d_call: .; cdr3_aa: CASTPPGEYTEAFF; cdr3_nt: TGTGCCAGCACTCCACCAGGGGAGTACACTGAAGCTTTCTTT
v_call: TRBV5-1; clone_size: few; j_call: TRBJ2-7; d_call: TRBD1; cdr3_aa: CASSPGTGSETYF; cdr3_nt: TGCGCCAGCAGCCCCGGGACAGGGAGCGAGACGTACTTC
v_call: TRBV11-1; clone_size: .; j_call: TRBJ1-1; d_call: .; cdr3_aa: CASSLGGVRSNTEAFF; cdr3_nt: TGTGCCAGCAGCTTAGGGGGGGTCCGATCGAACACTGAAGCTTTCTTT
v_call: TRBV21-1; clone_size: few; j_call: TRBJ1-3; d_call: .; cdr3_aa: CARRGNTIYF; cdr3_nt: TGTGCCAGGAGGGGAAACACCATATATTTT
v_call: TRBV7-2; clone_size: .; j_call: TRBJ2-7; d_call: TRBD2; cdr3_aa: CASSLGLAGYEQYF; cdr3_nt: TGTGCCAGCAGCTTAGGGCTAGCGGGATACGAGCAGTACTTC
v_call: TRBV6-1; clone_size: .; j_call: TRBJ2-7; d_call: .; cdr3_aa: CASEQAANYYEQYF; cdr3_nt: TGTGCCAGCGAACAAGCGGCCAACTACTACGAGCAGTACTTC
v_call: TRBV7-6; clone_size: once; j_call: TRBJ1-3; d_call: .; cdr3_aa: CASSLGEGNGNTIYF; cdr3_nt: TGTGCCAGCAGCTTGGGCGAGGGAAATGGAAACACCATATATTTT
v_call: TRBV4-3; clone_size: .; j_call: TRBJ1-2; d_call: TRBD1; cdr3_aa: CASSRGTGLYGYTF; cdr3_nt: TGCGCCAGCAGCCGCGGGACAGGGTTGTATGGCTACACCTTC
v_call: TRBV5-1; clone_size: .; j_call: TRBJ1-4; d_call: TRBD1; cdr3_aa: CASSSRDRGPEKLFF; cdr3_nt: TGCGCCAGCAGCTCCCGGGACAGGGGTCCCGAAAAACTGTTTTTT
v_call: TRBV30; clone_size: .; j_call: TRBJ1-3; d_call: .; cdr3_aa: CAWSVTGGNTIYF; cdr3_nt: TGTGCCTGGAGTGTAACAGGGGGAAACACCATATATTTT
v_call: TRBV6-5; clone_size: .; j_call: TRBJ2-5; d_call: .; cdr3_aa: CASSWTSQETQYF; cdr3_nt: TGTGCCAGCAGTTGGACTTCCCAAGAGACCCAGTACTTC
v_call: TRBV28; clone_size: many; j_call: TRBJ2-2; d_call: TRBD1; cdr3_aa: CATVTGTGDTGELFF; cdr3_nt: TGTGCCACTGTAACCGGGACAGGGGACACCGGGGAGCTGTTTTTT
v_call: TRBV5-4; clone_size: .; j_call: TRBJ2-3; d_call: TRBD2; cdr3_aa: CASSPTSGGATDTQYF; cdr3_nt: TGTGCCAGCAGCCCAACTAGCGGGGGGGCCACAGATACGCAGTATTTT
v_call: TRBV5-6; clone_size: .; j_call: TRBJ1-2; d_call: TRBD1; cdr3_aa: CASSGTGTGEGYTF; cdr3_nt: TGTGCCAGCAGCGGAACCGGGACAGGGGAAGGCTACACCTTC
v_call: TRBV29-1; clone_size: .; j_call: TRBJ2-2; d_call: .; cdr3_aa: CSAGVGTGELFF; cdr3_nt: TGCAGCGCTGGAGTGGGCACCGGGGAGCTGTTTTTT
v_call: TRBV11-1; clone_size: few; j_call: TRBJ1-4; d_call: .; cdr3_aa: CASSLRDTFTTNEKLFF; cdr3_nt: TGTGCCAGCAGCCTCCGGGACACCTTCACAACTAATGAAAAACTGTTTTTT
v_call: TRBV10-3; clone_size: few; j_call: TRBJ2-7; d_call: .; cdr3_aa: CAISESLDITYEQYF; cdr3_nt: TGTGCCATCAGTGAGTCATTGGACATAACCTACGAGCAGTACTTC
v_call: TRBV28; clone_size: .; j_call: TRBJ1-2; d_call: .; cdr3_aa: CAEQGIPYGYTF; cdr3_nt: TGTGCCGAACAGGGAATCCCTTATGGCTACACCTTC
v_call: TRBV6-5; clone_size: few; j_call: TRBJ2-1; d_call: TRBD2; cdr3_aa: CASMSSLAGGDEQFF; cdr3_nt: TGTGCCAGCATGTCATCGCTAGCGGGAGGTGATGAGCAGTTCTTC
v_call: TRBV5-4; clone_size: .; j_call: TRBJ2-1; d_call: TRBD2; cdr3_aa: CANAGGQNNEQFF; cdr3_nt: TGTGCCAACGCGGGGGGGCAGAACAATGAGCAGTTCTTC
v_call: TRBV2; clone_size: .; j_call: TRBJ1-5; d_call: TRBD1; cdr3_aa: CASSEDRGGGNQPQHF; cdr3_nt: TGTGCCAGCAGTGAAGACAGGGGAGGTGGCAATCAGCCCCAGCATTTT
v_call: TRBV5-6; clone_size: .; j_call: TRBJ1-4; d_call: .; cdr3_aa: CASSLFPGPTNEKLFF; cdr3_nt: TGTGCCAGCAGCTTATTCCCAGGGCCAACTAATGAAAAACTGTTTTTT
v_call: TRBV7-6; clone_size: .; j_call: TRBJ1-5; d_call: TRBD1; cdr3_aa: CASSPTSQGGNQPQHF; cdr3_nt: TGTGCCAGCAGCCCGACCTCGCAGGGGGGCAATCAGCCCCAGCATTTT
v_call: TRBV5-1; clone_size: .; j_call: TRBJ2-2; d_call: .; cdr3_aa: CASSLGPRGGNTGELFF; cdr3_nt: TGCGCCAGCAGCTTGGGTCCAAGAGGGGGGAACACCGGGGAGCTGTTTTTT
v_call: TRBV19; clone_size: few; j_call: TRBJ2-1; d_call: TRBD1; cdr3_aa: CASSIAGTGGNEQFF; cdr3_nt: TGTGCCAGTAGTATTGCCGGGACAGGGGGGAATGAGCAGTTCTTC
v_call: TRBV9; clone_size: .; j_call: TRBJ2-1; d_call: TRBD2; cdr3_aa: CASSPRSGGHYNEQFF; cdr3_nt: TGTGCCAGCAGCCCGAGGAGCGGGGGGCACTACAATGAGCAGTTCTTC
v_call: TRBV18; clone_size: .; j_call: TRBJ2-3; d_call: TRBD2; cdr3_aa: CASSPLAESTDTQYF; cdr3_nt: TGTGCCAGCTCGCCACTAGCGGAAAGCACAGATACGCAGTATTTT
v_call: TRBV5-4; clone_size: .; j_call: TRBJ2-6; d_call: .; cdr3_aa: CASSLGGSGANVLTF; cdr3_nt: TGTGCCAGCAGCTTGGGAGGCTCTGGGGCCAACGTCCTGACTTTC
v_call: TRBV7-3; clone_size: .; j_call: TRBJ1-2; d_call: TRBD1; cdr3_aa: CSSSLNPGTGVIGYTF; cdr3_nt: TGTTCCAGCAGCTTAAACCCCGGGACAGGGGTGATCGGCTACACCTTC
v_call: TRBV4-3; clone_size: once; j_call: TRBJ2-7; d_call: .; cdr3_aa: CASSQDFDGAVSSYEQYF; cdr3_nt: TGCGCCAGCAGCCAAGATTTTGATGGAGCGGTGAGCTCCTACGAGCAGTACTTC
v_call: TRBV6-6; clone_size: .; j_call: TRBJ1-3; d_call: TRBD1; cdr3_aa: CASSYSVTGGGNTIYF; cdr3_nt: TGTGCCAGCAGTTACTCTGTGACAGGGGGTGGAAACACCATATATTTT
v_call: TRBV4-1; clone_size: .; j_call: TRBJ1-4; d_call: .; cdr3_aa: CASSYLSPEIQSTNEKLFF; cdr3_nt: TGCGCCAGCAGCTACCTAAGTCCGGAGATCCAATCAACAAATGAAAAACTGTTTTTT
v_call: TRBV7-5; clone_size: .; j_call: TRBJ1-5; d_call: .; cdr3_aa: CVRSLRNGGREGNQPQHF; cdr3_nt: TGTGTCAGAAGCCTGCGTAACGGGGGGCGGGAGGGCAATCAGCCCCAGCATTTT
v_call: TRBV5-4; clone_size: .; j_call: TRBJ1-6; d_call: TRBD1; cdr3_aa: CASSLVGQGSSPLHF; cdr3_nt: TGTGCCAGCAGCTTGGTGGGACAGGGCAGCTCACCCCTCCACTTT
v_call: TRBV27; clone_size: .; j_call: TRBJ1-5; d_call: .; cdr3_aa: CASRITGWGQPQHF; cdr3_nt: TGTGCCAGCAGGATAACAGGGTGGGGCCAGCCCCAGCATTTT
v_call: TRBV10-3; clone_size: .; j_call: TRBJ1-1; d_call: .; cdr3_aa: CAISLGGADTEAFF; cdr3_nt: TGTGCCATTTCCCTTGGAGGGGCGGACACTGAAGCTTTCTTT
v_call: TRBV25-1; clone_size: .; j_call: TRBJ2-5; d_call: .; cdr3_aa: CASGSGETQYF; cdr3_nt: TGTGCCAGCGGATCAGGGGAGACCCAGTACTTC
v_call: TRBV6-1; clone_size: .; j_call: TRBJ2-3; d_call: .; cdr3_aa: CASSEYSADTQYF; cdr3_nt: TGTGCCAGCAGTGAATATAGTGCAGATACGCAGTATTTT
v_call: TRBV7-3; clone_size: .; j_call: TRBJ2-2; d_call: .; cdr3_aa: CASSLGLNTGELFF; cdr3_nt: TGTGCCAGCAGCTTAGGACTTAACACCGGGGAGCTGTTTTTT